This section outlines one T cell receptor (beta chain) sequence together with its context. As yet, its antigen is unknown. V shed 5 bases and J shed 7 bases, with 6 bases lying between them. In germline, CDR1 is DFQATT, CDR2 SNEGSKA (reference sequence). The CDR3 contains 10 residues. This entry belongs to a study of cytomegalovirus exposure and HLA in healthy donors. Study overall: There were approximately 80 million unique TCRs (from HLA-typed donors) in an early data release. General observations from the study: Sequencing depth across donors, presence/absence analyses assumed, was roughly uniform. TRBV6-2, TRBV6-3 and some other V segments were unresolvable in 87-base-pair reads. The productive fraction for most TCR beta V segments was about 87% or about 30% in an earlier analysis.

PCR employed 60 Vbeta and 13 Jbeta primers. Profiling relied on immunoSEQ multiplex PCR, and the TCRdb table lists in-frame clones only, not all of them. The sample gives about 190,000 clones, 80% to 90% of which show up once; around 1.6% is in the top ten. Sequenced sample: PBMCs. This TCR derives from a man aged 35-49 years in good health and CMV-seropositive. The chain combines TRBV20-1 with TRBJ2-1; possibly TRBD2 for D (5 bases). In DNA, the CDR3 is TGCAGTGCTTGGAGGAATGAGCAGTTCTTC. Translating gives CSAWRNEQFF.